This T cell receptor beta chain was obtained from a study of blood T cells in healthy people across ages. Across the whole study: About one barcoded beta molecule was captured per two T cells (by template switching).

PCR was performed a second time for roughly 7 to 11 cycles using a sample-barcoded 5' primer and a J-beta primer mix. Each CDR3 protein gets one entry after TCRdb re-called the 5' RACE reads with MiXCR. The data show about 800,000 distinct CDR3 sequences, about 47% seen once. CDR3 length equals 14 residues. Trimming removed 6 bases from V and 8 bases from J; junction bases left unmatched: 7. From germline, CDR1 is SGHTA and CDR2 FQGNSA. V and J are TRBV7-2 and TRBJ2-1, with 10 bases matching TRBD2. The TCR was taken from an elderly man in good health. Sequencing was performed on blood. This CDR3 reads CASSTSGNEHEQFF. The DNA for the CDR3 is TGTGCCAGCAGTACTAGCGGGAATGAACATGAGCAGTTCTTC.